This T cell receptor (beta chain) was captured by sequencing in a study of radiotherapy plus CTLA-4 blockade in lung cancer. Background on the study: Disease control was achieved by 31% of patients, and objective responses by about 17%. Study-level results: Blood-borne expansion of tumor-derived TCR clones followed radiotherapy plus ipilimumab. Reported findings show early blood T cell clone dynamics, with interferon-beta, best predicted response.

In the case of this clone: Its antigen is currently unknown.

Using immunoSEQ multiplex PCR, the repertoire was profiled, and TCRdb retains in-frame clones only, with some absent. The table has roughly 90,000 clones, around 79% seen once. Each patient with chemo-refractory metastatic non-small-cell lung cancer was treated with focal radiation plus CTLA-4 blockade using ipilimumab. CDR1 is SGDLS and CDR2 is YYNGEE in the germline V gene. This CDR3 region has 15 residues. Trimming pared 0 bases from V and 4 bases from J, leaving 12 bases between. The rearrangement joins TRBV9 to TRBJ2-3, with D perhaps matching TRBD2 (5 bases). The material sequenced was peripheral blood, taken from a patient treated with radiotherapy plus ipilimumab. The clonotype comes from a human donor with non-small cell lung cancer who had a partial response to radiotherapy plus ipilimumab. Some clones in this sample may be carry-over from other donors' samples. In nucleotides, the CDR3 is TGTGCCAGCAGCGTAGTCGGGGAGCCGGCAGATACGCAGTATTTT. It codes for CASSVVGEPADTQYF. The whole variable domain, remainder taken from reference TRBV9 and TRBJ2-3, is DSGVTQTPKHLITATGQRVTLRCSPRSGDLSVYWYQQSLDQGLQFLIQYYNGEERAKGNILERFSAQQFPDLHSELNLSSLELGDSALYFCASSVVGEPADTQYFGPGTRLTVL.